Listed below are T cell receptor beta chains from one sample, sequenced in a study of T cell repertoires in cytomegalovirus infection. These receptors have no known antigen. Each CDR3 protein gets one entry after TCRdb re-called the reads with MiXCR. Among around 750,000 distinct CDR3 sequences listed, approximately 32% were seen once. The sample in question was cultured CD8+ T cells from PBMCs, obtained from culture after CMV antigen stimulation. The source of these receptors is a human donor in good health (CMV status not recorded). Some clones in this sample may be carry-over from other donors' samples. The CDR3 runs from the conserved cysteine through the conserved F or W. A D gene is named only where the DNA matches it firmly. Clone size is shown for a subset of rows, as once, few, many or a class of expanded clone.

J gene | clone size | D gene | V gene | CDR3 protein | CDR3 DNA
TRBJ1-2 | few | NA | TRBV18 | CASSPAGGARISYGYTF | TGTGCCAGCTCACCTGCCGGGGGCGCTAGAATCTCCTATGGCTACACCTTC
TRBJ1-4 | few | NA | TRBV7-9 | CASSHGIATNEKLFF | TGTGCCAGCAGCCACGGGATAGCAACTAATGAAAAACTGTTTTTT
TRBJ1-5 | few | TRBD1 | TRBV28 | CASSSMGGTAFYSNQPQHF | TGTGCCAGCAGTTCTATGGGAGGGACAGCGTTTTATAGCAATCAGCCCCAGCATTTT
TRBJ2-2 | NA | TRBD2 | TRBV5-1 | CASSFRLAGAVGELFF | TGCGCCAGCAGCTTCCGACTAGCGGGGGCCGTGGGGGAGCTGTTTTTT
TRBJ2-1 | many | NA | TRBV7-9 | CASSPRDTSYNEQFF | TGTGCCAGCAGCCCCCGGGACACCTCCTACAATGAGCAGTTCTTC
TRBJ1-1 | few | NA | TRBV6-6 | CASSYGVSGAFF | TGTGCCAGCAGTTACGGGGTAAGCGGAGCTTTCTTT
TRBJ1-1 | many | NA | TRBV19 | CASSRGRNTEAFF | TGTGCCAGCAGCCGCGGACGGAACACTGAAGCTTTCTTT
TRBJ1-1 | NA | NA | TRBV28 | CASTPTRMNTEAFF | TGTGCCAGCACCCCGACAAGGATGAACACTGAAGCTTTCTTT
TRBJ2-3 | many | TRBD2 | TRBV7-7 | CASSQRTSGGVGDTQYF | TGTGCTAGCAGCCAACGGACTAGCGGGGGTGTTGGAGATACGCAGTATTTT
TRBJ1-6 | NA | NA | TRBV7-9 | CASSFFQGPNSPLHF | TGTGCCAGCAGCTTTTTTCAGGGCCCAAATTCACCCCTCCACTTT
TRBJ2-7 | NA | TRBD2 | TRBV4-2 | CASSQDPHRLAGAYEQYF | TGTGCCAGCAGCCAAGACCCCCATAGACTAGCTGGAGCCTACGAGCAGTACTTC
TRBJ2-2 | NA | TRBD1 | TRBV4-1 | CASSHRQGPGELFF | TGCGCCAGCAGCCACCGACAGGGACCCGGGGAGCTGTTTTTT
TRBJ1-2 | few | NA | TRBV27 | CASSAGGRGGYTF | TGTGCCAGCAGTGCTGGGGGCAGGGGTGGCTACACCTTC
TRBJ2-7 | many | TRBD2 | TRBV20-1 | CSTQAGGTYEQYF | TGCAGTACTCAAGCGGGGGGAACCTACGAGCAGTACTTC
TRBJ1-1 | NA | NA | TRBV5-6 | CASLRGRLRNTEAFF | TGTGCCAGCTTGCGGGGGCGCCTAAGGAACACTGAAGCTTTCTTT
TRBJ1-1 | once | NA | TRBV25-1 | CASSEGYITEAFF | TGTGCCAGCAGCGAGGGGTATATCACTGAAGCTTTCTTT
TRBJ1-5 | few | NA | TRBV11-2 | CASSSKLGLPNQPQHF | TGTGCCAGCAGCTCGAAGCTTGGACTGCCTAATCAGCCCCAGCATTTT
TRBJ2-6 | few | TRBD1 | TRBV10-3 | CATPGQGRSGANVLTF | TGTGCCACTCCGGGACAGGGTCGCTCTGGGGCCAACGTCCTGACTTTC
TRBJ2-7 | NA | TRBD1 | TRBV6-6 | CASSSEDRGDYEQYF | TGTGCCAGCAGTTCCGAGGACAGGGGGGACTACGAGCAGTACTTC
TRBJ2-7 | few | NA | TRBV7-9 | CASNTGTSEQYF | TGTGCCAGCAATACCGGGACCTCCGAGCAGTACTTC
TRBJ2-7 | many | NA | TRBV7-8 | CASSSGHPEEQYF | TGTGCCAGCAGCTCGGGACACCCAGAAGAGCAGTACTTC
TRBJ2-7 | few | TRBD1 | TRBV12-3/TRBV12-4 | CASSRPGQPKQYF | TGTGCCAGCAGTCGACCGGGACAGCCTAAGCAGTACTTC